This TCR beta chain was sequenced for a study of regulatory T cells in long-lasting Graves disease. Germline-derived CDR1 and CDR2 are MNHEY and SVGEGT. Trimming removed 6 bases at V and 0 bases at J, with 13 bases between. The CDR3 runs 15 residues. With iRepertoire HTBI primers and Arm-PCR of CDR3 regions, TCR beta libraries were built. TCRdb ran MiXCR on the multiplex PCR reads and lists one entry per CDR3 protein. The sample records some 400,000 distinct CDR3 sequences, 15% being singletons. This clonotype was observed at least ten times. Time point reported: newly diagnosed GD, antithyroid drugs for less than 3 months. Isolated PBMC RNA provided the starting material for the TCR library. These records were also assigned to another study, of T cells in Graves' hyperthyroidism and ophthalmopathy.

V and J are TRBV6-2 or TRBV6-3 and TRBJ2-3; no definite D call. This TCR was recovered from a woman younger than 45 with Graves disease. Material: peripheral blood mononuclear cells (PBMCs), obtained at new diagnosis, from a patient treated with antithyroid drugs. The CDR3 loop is CASRDYSRSTDTQYF. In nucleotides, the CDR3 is TGTGCCAGCAGGGATTACTCGAGAAGCACAGATACGCAGTATTTT.